The entry below gives a single TCR beta chain sequence along with its context. Its specificity is unknown. The sample comes from a study of CXCR3-negative and CXCR3-positive naive CD8 T cells. Study-level points and caveats: CXCR3-positive naive cells carried more hydrophobic TRB CDR3s than CXCR3-negative naive cells did.

Some 300,000 cells per CD8+ T cell subset were flow-sorted in triplicate. This CDR3 region has 14 residues. TRB cDNA was prepared as libraries by UMI-labeled 5' RACE. TCRdb processed the 5' RACE reads again and assigns one entry to each CDR3 protein, with no DNA. Its table lists over 150,000 distinct CDR3 sequences. Sequences were obtained from naive CXCR3+ CD8+ T cells from blood. Described subset: CD45RO-CCR7+CD27+CD95- naive CD8+ T cells expressing CXCR3 (TNR3+). The source of this sequence is a human donor in good health. Some clones in this sample may be carry-over from other donors' samples. The gene calls are TRBV12-3 or TRBV12-4 and TRBJ1-1; no DNA is available, so the TRBD1 call from TCRdb remains unchecked. The chain's CDR3 is CASSFDSLVRGAFF.